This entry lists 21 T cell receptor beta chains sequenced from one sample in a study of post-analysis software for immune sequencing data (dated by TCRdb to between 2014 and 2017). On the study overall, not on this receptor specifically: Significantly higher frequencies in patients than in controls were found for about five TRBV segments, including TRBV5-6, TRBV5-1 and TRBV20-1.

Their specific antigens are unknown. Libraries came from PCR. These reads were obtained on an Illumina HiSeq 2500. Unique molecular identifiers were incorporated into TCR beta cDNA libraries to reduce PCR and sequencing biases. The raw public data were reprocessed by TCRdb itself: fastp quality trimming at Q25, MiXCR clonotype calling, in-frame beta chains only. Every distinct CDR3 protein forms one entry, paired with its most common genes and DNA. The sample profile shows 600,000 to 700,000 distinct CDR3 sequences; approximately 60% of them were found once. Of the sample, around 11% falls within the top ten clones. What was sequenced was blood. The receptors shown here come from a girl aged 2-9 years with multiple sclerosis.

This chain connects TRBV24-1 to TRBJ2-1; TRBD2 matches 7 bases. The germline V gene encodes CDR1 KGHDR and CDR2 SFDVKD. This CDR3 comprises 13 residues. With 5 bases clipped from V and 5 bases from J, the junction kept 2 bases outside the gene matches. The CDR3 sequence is CATSAREDNEQFF. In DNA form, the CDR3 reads TGTGCCACCAGTGCCCGGGAGGACAATGAGCAGTTCTTC.

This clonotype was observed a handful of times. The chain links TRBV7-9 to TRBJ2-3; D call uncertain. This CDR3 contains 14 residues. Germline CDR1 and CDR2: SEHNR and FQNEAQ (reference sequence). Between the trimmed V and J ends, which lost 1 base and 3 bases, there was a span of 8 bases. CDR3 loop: CASSLELLTDTQYF. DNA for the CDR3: TGTGCCAGCAGCTTAGAGCTTTTAACAGATACGCAGTATTTT.

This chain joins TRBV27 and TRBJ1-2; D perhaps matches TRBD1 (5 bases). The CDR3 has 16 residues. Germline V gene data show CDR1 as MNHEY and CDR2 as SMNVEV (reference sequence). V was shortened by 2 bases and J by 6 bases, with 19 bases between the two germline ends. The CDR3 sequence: CASSLLRGTGGDGYTF. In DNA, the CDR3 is TGTGCCAGCAGTTTACTACGCGGGACGGGGGGTGATGGCTACACCTTC.

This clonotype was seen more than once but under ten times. DNA for the CDR3: TGTGCCATCAGTGGTGGGACAGCTAACTATGGCTACACCTTC. The encoded protein is CAISGGTANYGYTF. The chain is built from TRBV10-3 and TRBJ1-2; 7 bases align to TRBD1. The germline V gene has CDR1 ENHRY and CDR2 SYGVKD. The length of the CDR3 is 14 residues. Unmatched junction bases numbered 2, after V lost 4 bases and J lost 0 bases.

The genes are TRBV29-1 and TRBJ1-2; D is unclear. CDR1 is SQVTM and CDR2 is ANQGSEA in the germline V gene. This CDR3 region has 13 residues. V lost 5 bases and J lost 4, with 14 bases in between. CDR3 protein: CSVLPGRSYGYTF. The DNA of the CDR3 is TGCAGCGTTCTCCCTGGACGATCCTATGGCTACACCTTC.

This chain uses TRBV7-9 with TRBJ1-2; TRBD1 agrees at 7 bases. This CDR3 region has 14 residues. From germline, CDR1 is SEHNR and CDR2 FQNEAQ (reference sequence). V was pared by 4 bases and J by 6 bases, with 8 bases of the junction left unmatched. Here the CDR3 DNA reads TGTGCCAGCAGCTCGTCGACAGGGTGGGATGGCTACACCTTC. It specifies CASSSSTGWDGYTF.

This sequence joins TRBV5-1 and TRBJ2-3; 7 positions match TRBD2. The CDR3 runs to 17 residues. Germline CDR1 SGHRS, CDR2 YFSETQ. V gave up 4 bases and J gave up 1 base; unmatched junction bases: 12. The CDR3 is CASSVDMTGRGTDTQYF. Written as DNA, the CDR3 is TGCGCCAGCAGCGTCGATATGACGGGGAGGGGCACAGATACGCAGTATTTT.

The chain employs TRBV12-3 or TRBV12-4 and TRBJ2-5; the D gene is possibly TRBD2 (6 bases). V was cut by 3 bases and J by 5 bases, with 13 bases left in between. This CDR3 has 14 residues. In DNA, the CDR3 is TGTGCCAGCAGTTTCGGGGGAGGAGGGGAGACCCAGTACTTC. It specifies CASSFGGGGETQYF.

In nucleotides, the CDR3 is TGCGCCAGCAGCTTGGAACCCTACCGGAAACGTGAAGAGACCCAGTACTTC. It yields the protein CASSLEPYRKREETQYF. V is TRBV5-1 and J is TRBJ2-5; D remains ambiguous. Looked up from germline, CDR1 is SGHRS and CDR2 is YFSETQ. Trimming took 0 bases from V and 3 from J, leaving 18 bases between them. The CDR3 has 17 residues.

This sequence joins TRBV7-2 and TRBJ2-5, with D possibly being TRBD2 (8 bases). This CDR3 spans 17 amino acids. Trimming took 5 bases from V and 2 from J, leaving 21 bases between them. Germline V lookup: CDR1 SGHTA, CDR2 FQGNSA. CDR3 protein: CASSQGGTSIPQETQYF. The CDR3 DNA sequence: TGTGCCAGCAGCCAGGGGGGGACTAGTATCCCGCAAGAGACCCAGTACTTC.

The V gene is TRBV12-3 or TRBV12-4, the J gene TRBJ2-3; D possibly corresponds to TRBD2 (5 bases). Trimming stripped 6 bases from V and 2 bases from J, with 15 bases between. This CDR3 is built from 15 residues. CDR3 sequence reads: CASRSTTSYTDTQYF. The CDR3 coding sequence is TGTGCCAGCAGGTCGACTACCTCTTACACAGATACGCAGTATTTT.

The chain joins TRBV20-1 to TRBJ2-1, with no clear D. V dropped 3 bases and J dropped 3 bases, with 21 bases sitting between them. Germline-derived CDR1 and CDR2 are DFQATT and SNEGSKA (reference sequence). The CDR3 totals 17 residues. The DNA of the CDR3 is TGCAGTGCTAGGGGCGAATCAAGACGGCTGGACTACAATGAGCAGTTCTTC. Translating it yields CSARGESRRLDYNEQFF.

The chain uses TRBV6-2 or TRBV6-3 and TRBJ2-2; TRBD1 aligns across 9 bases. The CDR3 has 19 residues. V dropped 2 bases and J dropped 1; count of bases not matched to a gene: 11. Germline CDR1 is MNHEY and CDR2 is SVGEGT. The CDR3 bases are TGTGCCAGCAGTTACCCTAACACAGGGGGCTCGGTGAACACCGGGGAGCTGTTTTTT. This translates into CASSYPNTGGSVNTGELFF.

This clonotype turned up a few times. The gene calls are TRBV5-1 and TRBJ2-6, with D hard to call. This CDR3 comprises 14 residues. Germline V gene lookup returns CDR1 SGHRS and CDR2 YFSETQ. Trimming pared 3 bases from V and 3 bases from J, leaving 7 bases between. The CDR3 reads CASSYVDGANVLTF. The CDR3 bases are TGCGCCAGCAGCTATGTAGATGGGGCCAACGTCCTGACTTTC. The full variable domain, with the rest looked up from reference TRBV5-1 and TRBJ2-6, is KAGVTQTPRYLIKTRGQQVTLSCSPISGHRSVSWYQQTPGQGLQFLFEYFSETQRNKGNFPGRFSGRQFSNSRSEMNVSTLELGDSALYLCASSYVDGANVLTFGAGSRLTVL.

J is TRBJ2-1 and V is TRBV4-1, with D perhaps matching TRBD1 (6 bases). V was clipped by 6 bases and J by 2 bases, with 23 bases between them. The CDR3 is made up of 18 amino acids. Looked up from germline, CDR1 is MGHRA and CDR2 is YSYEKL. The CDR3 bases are TGCGCCAGCAGGTACACGGACAGACGAATACTTGCCTACAATGAGCAGTTCTTC. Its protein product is CASRYTDRRILAYNEQFF.

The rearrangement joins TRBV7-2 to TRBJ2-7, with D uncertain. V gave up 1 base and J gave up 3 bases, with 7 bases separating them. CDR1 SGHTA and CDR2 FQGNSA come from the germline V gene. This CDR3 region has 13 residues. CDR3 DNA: TGTGCCAGCAGCTTAGGTTGGGACTACGAGCAGTACTTC. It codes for CASSLGWDYEQYF.

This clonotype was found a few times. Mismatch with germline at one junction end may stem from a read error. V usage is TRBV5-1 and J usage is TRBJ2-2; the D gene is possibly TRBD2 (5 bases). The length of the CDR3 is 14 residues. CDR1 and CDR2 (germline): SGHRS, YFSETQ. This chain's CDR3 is CASSPDKLTGERFF. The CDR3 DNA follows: TGCGCCAGCAGCCCAGACAAACTCACCGGGGAGCGGTTTTTT.

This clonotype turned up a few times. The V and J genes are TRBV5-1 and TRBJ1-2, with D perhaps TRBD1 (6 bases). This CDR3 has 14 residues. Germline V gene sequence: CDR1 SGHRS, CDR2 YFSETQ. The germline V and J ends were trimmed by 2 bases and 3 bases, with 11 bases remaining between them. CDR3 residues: CASSFSGADYGYTF. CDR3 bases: TGCGCCAGCAGCTTTTCAGGGGCTGACTATGGCTACACCTTC.

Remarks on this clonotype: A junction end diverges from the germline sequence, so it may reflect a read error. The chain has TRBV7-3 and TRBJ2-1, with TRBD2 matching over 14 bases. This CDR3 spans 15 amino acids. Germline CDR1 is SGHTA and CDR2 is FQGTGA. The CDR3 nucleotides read TGTGCCAGCAGCTTTGGGACTAGCGGGAGTAATGAGCATTTCTTC. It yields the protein CASSFGTSGSNEHFF.

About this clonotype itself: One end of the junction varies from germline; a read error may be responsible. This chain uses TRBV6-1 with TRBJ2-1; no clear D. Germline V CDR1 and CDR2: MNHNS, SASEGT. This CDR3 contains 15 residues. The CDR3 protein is CASSELLPVRDEQVF. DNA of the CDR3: TGTGCCAGCAGTGAATTACTCCCCGTAAGGGATGAGCAGGTCTTC.

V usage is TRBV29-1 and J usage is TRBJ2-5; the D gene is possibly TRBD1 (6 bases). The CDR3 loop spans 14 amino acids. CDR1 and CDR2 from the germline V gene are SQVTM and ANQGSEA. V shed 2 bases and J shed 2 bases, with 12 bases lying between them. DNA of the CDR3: TGCAGCGTTGAACGCAGGGGAGAACAAGAGACCCAGTACTTC. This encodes CSVERRGEQETQYF. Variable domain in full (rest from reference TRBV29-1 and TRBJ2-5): SAVISQKPSRDICQRGTSLTIQCQVDSQVTMMFWYRQQPGQSLTLIATANQGSEATYESGFVIDKFPISRPNLTFSTLTVSNMSPEDSSIYLCSVERRGEQETQYFGPGTRLLVL.